This T cell receptor (beta chain) comes out of a study of blood T cell repertoires in COVID-19. At the level of the study: COVID-19 samples from acute and convalescent phases originated in the United States, Italy and Spain. The analysed material was cDNA or gDNA that came from T cells, B-cell-depleted T cells, or PBMCs.

Study processing details: How many nucleated cells were present was estimated from reference gene primer amplification. Method: immunoSEQ multiplex PCR; TCRdb's copy keeps in-frame clones and lacks some. The V and J calls and clone size are taken from that table; D and trimming were inferred from the DNA. This sample has 65,000 to 80,000 clones, with roughly 89% found just once. The CDR3 is made up of 13 amino acids. Germline-derived CDR1 and CDR2 are LNHDA and SQIVND (reference sequence). With 4 bases clipped from V and 6 bases from J, the junction kept 2 bases outside the gene matches. The rearrangement joins TRBV19 to TRBJ2-1; 8 bases fit TRBD1. The clonotype comes from a man aged 25 to 40 with acute or convalescent COVID-19. Material for sequencing was peripheral blood. DNA of the CDR3: TGTGCCAGTAGTAAACAGGGGGGCAATGAGCAGTTCTTC. This encodes CASSKQGGNEQFF.